The 3 T cell receptor beta chains listed next were all sequenced from one sample in a study of T cells expressing NK-cell markers. TCRdb reworked the 5' RACE reads into one entry per CDR3 protein, no DNA. The data show around 110,000 distinct CDR3 sequences, and the top ten clones hold about a fifth. Specimen: blood T cells: a sorted CD56 or NKG2C T cell subset, CD4+ or CD8+ T cells, or bulk PBMC T cells (not recorded which). Receptors were obtained from a woman between 18 and 75 years old in good health.

V is TRBV28 and J is TRBJ2-3; TCRdb's assignment of TRBD2 cannot be checked, as there is no DNA. Germline CDR1 reads MDHEN; CDR2 reads SYDVKM. The CDR3 is 19 residues long. CDR3 amino acids: CASSLQTLTELAGTDTQYF.

The chain uses TRBV7-6 and TRBJ2-1; TCRdb returns TRBD2, unconfirmable since there is no DNA. Germline V CDR1 and CDR2: SGHVS, FNYEAQ. The CDR3 has 13 amino acids. CDR3 loop: CASSSIPLDEQFF.

This chain uses TRBV28 with TRBJ2-7; TCRdb outputs TRBD1, but without DNA this stays unchecked. Germline CDR1 and CDR2: MDHEN and SYDVKM. The CDR3 covers 15 residues. The CDR3 here is CASSFSGQGPYEQYF.